The rows below give T cell receptor beta chains drawn from one sample of a study of T-cell reconstitution after alpha-beta-depleted transplantation in children. TCRdb reanalysed the PCR reads using MiXCR and keeps one entry per CDR3 protein. Of over 550,000 distinct CDR3 sequences detected, over 9.5% appear once; the ten largest clones hold 4%. Specimen: PBMCs from the stem cell graft donor, collected from the stem cell graft. Receptor source: a human donor who donated a stem cell graft to a child with acute myeloid leukemia. The CDR3 runs from the conserved cysteine through the conserved F or W. Fields, in order: D gene, V gene, J gene, clone size, CDR3 DNA, CDR3 protein. D genes are given only for firm matches. The size field is filled for only some rows; it gives once, few, many or a size class.

d_gene: NA; v_gene: TRBV29-1; j_gene: TRBJ2-6; abundance: NA; CDR3nt: TGCAGCGTTGAAGACACGAGGGGGGCCAACGTCCTGACTTTC; CDR3aa: CSVEDTRGANVLTF
d_gene: NA; v_gene: TRBV30; j_gene: TRBJ2-1; abundance: NA; CDR3nt: TGTGCCTGGAGTTTAGCCGATGAGCAGTTCTTC; CDR3aa: CAWSLADEQFF
d_gene: NA; v_gene: TRBV3-1; j_gene: TRBJ1-5; abundance: NA; CDR3nt: TGTGCCAGCAGCCAAGATCTGGTGGCAGGGGCTAGCAATCAGCCCCAGCATTTT; CDR3aa: CASSQDLVAGASNQPQHF
d_gene: TRBD2; v_gene: TRBV7-3; j_gene: TRBJ2-3; abundance: few; CDR3nt: TGTGCCAGCAGCTCAATAGCGGGAGAAACAGATACGCAGTATTTT; CDR3aa: CASSSIAGETDTQYF
d_gene: NA; v_gene: TRBV29-1; j_gene: TRBJ2-1; abundance: few; CDR3nt: TGCAGCGTTGAAGAGTCCCTCAATGAGCAGTTCTTC; CDR3aa: CSVEESLNEQFF
d_gene: NA; v_gene: TRBV5-1; j_gene: TRBJ2-7; abundance: many; CDR3nt: TGCGCCAGCAGCTTCGGTCCGGCTCAAGGGCAATACGAGCAGTACTTC; CDR3aa: CASSFGPAQGQYEQYF
d_gene: NA; v_gene: TRBV19; j_gene: TRBJ2-1; abundance: many; CDR3nt: TGTGCCAGTAGTGGCCTAGCGAATGAGCAGTTCTTC; CDR3aa: CASSGLANEQFF
d_gene: TRBD1; v_gene: TRBV27; j_gene: TRBJ1-2; abundance: few; CDR3nt: TGTGCCAGCAGTTTCTCCGACAGGGACAACTATGGCTACACCTTC; CDR3aa: CASSFSDRDNYGYTF
d_gene: NA; v_gene: TRBV24-1; j_gene: TRBJ2-5; abundance: NA; CDR3nt: TGTGCCACCACCGGGGATGGAAGGACCCAGTACTTC; CDR3aa: CATTGDGRTQYF
d_gene: NA; v_gene: TRBV7-8; j_gene: TRBJ2-7; abundance: NA; CDR3nt: TGTGCCAGCAGCTTACGGGGCGTGGGGAGCAACGAGCAGTACTTC; CDR3aa: CASSLRGVGSNEQYF
d_gene: NA; v_gene: TRBV29-1; j_gene: TRBJ2-7; abundance: NA; CDR3nt: TGCAGCGTTGTTGGGGGGCCTAGCTCCTACGAGCAGTACTTC; CDR3aa: CSVVGGPSSYEQYF
d_gene: NA; v_gene: TRBV7-9; j_gene: TRBJ2-5; abundance: NA; CDR3nt: TGTGCCAGCAGCGGACGCCGCGGGGCCCAAGAGACCCAGTACTTC; CDR3aa: CASSGRRGAQETQYF
d_gene: NA; v_gene: TRBV20-1; j_gene: TRBJ2-1; abundance: NA; CDR3nt: TGCAGTGCTAGAGCTCCGCCTCTTGAGCAGTTCTTC; CDR3aa: CSARAPPLEQFF
d_gene: NA; v_gene: TRBV27; j_gene: TRBJ2-1; abundance: NA; CDR3nt: TGTGCCAGCACCGAGGCAGGGAGGATTTACAATGAGCAGTTCTTC; CDR3aa: CASTEAGRIYNEQFF
d_gene: NA; v_gene: TRBV30; j_gene: TRBJ1-1; abundance: many; CDR3nt: TGTGCCTGGAGGGGACTCAGGGAAAACACTGAAGCTTTCTTT; CDR3aa: CAWRGLRENTEAFF
d_gene: TRBD1; v_gene: TRBV27; j_gene: TRBJ1-1; abundance: many; CDR3nt: TGTGCCAGCAGTACAGACAGGGGCAATGAAGCTTTCTTT; CDR3aa: CASSTDRGNEAFF
d_gene: TRBD2; v_gene: TRBV9; j_gene: TRBJ2-1; abundance: NA; CDR3nt: TGTGCCAGCAGGGGCATCGGACTAGCGGACTACAATGAGCAGTTCTTC; CDR3aa: CASRGIGLADYNEQFF
d_gene: NA; v_gene: TRBV19; j_gene: TRBJ2-2; abundance: few; CDR3nt: TGTGCCAGTACCACGGACAGATACACCGGGGAGCTGTTTTTT; CDR3aa: CASTTDRYTGELFF
d_gene: NA; v_gene: TRBV4-2; j_gene: TRBJ2-7; abundance: NA; CDR3nt: TGTGCCAGCAGCCCCCGGGATGTACCCTACGAGCAGTACTTC; CDR3aa: CASSPRDVPYEQYF
d_gene: NA; v_gene: TRBV20-1; j_gene: TRBJ2-6; abundance: few; CDR3nt: TGCAGTGCTAGACAGGGGAGCTCTGGGGCCAACGTCCTGACTTTC; CDR3aa: CSARQGSSGANVLTF
d_gene: TRBD2; v_gene: TRBV20-1; j_gene: TRBJ2-3; abundance: NA; CDR3nt: TGCAGTGCTGCCACAATTGGGGCAGCGGGAGTTGGGACAGATACGCAGTATTTT; CDR3aa: CSAATIGAAGVGTDTQYF
d_gene: NA; v_gene: TRBV28; j_gene: TRBJ2-3; abundance: NA; CDR3nt: TGTGCCAGCAGATTCGCAGCAGATACGCAGTATTTT; CDR3aa: CASRFAADTQYF
d_gene: NA; v_gene: TRBV19; j_gene: TRBJ1-5; abundance: NA; CDR3nt: TGTGCCAGTAGTATGGCGGGAGGCAATCAGCCCCAGCATTTT; CDR3aa: CASSMAGGNQPQHF
d_gene: NA; v_gene: TRBV7-8; j_gene: TRBJ1-2; abundance: few; CDR3nt: TGTGCCAGCAGCTTGGGGGGTTTCAGAGCTAACTATGGCTACACCTTC; CDR3aa: CASSLGGFRANYGYTF
d_gene: NA; v_gene: TRBV6-1; j_gene: TRBJ1-1; abundance: few; CDR3nt: TGTGCCAGCATGAGATCGCCCGTTAACACTGAAGCTTTCTTT; CDR3aa: CASMRSPVNTEAFF
d_gene: TRBD2; v_gene: TRBV5-1; j_gene: TRBJ2-7; abundance: few; CDR3nt: TGCGCCAGCAGCCGGGGGACTAGCGGATTAGAGCAGTACTTC; CDR3aa: CASSRGTSGLEQYF
d_gene: TRBD2; v_gene: TRBV20-1; j_gene: TRBJ2-3; abundance: few; CDR3nt: TGCAGTGCTAGAGGGCGGGAGGGGGTCCGCACAGATACGCAGTATTTT; CDR3aa: CSARGREGVRTDTQYF
d_gene: TRBD2; v_gene: TRBV7-2; j_gene: TRBJ2-1; abundance: NA; CDR3nt: TGTGCCAGCAGCCCAGGGACTAGCGGGGATAAGTTCTTC; CDR3aa: CASSPGTSGDKFF
d_gene: NA; v_gene: TRBV4-2; j_gene: TRBJ1-2; abundance: NA; CDR3nt: TGTGCCATGGGCCCCCGGGACGTCTATGGCTACACCTTC; CDR3aa: CAMGPRDVYGYTF
d_gene: NA; v_gene: TRBV12-3/TRBV12-4; j_gene: TRBJ2-7; abundance: many; CDR3nt: TGTGCCAGCAGCACTGGGACCACGGTTGGGGAGCAGTACTTC; CDR3aa: CASSTGTTVGEQYF
d_gene: NA; v_gene: TRBV9; j_gene: TRBJ2-7; abundance: many; CDR3nt: TGTGCCAGCAGCAGATCGACTAGTTCCTACGAGCAGTACTTC; CDR3aa: CASSRSTSSYEQYF
d_gene: NA; v_gene: TRBV20-1; j_gene: TRBJ1-5; abundance: many; CDR3nt: TGCAGTGCTCACCGGGAGAGCAATCAGCCCCAGCATTTT; CDR3aa: CSAHRESNQPQHF
d_gene: NA; v_gene: TRBV6-5; j_gene: TRBJ1-1; abundance: few; CDR3nt: TGTGCCAGCTGGGGTTTAAAAGCTTTCTTT; CDR3aa: CASWGLKAFF
d_gene: NA; v_gene: TRBV5-1; j_gene: TRBJ1-1; abundance: NA; CDR3nt: TGCGCCAGCAGCTTGGCTGGGGGTTACGGGGTGAACACTGAAGCTTTCTTT; CDR3aa: CASSLAGGYGVNTEAFF